This TCR beta chain stems from a study of T cell repertoires in cytomegalovirus infection. Findings of the study overall: Predominance within the ex vivo response was attributable to HLA-C-restricted CMV-specific TCR beta clonotypes.

The CDR3 has 15 amino acids. Germline CDR1 reads SGHDN; CDR2 reads FVKESK. Losses at the gene ends were 1 base for V and 5 bases for J; bases not matched to a gene: 2. TCRdb reanalysed the reads using MiXCR and keeps one entry per CDR3 protein. Among 450,000 to 650,000 distinct CDR3 sequences listed, 26% were seen once. This clonotype occurred many times. As yet, its antigen is unknown. Input material: PBMCs. This TCR derives from a human donor in good health (CMV status not recorded). Some clones in this sample may be carry-over from other donors' samples. The rearrangement joins TRBV14 to TRBJ2-5, with 12 bases identical to TRBD2. CDR3 amino acids: CASSQGLAGVETQYF. The CDR3 DNA follows: TGTGCCAGCAGCCAAGGACTAGCGGGAGTGGAGACCCAGTACTTC.